This T cell receptor beta chain was found in a study of T cells in Graves' hyperthyroidism and ophthalmopathy (dated by TCRdb to the late 2010s). Context from the whole study: Peripheral blood samples were taken at initial diagnosis, before any treatment was given. After sampling, hyperthyroidism patients received methimazole starting at 30 mg daily, and ophthalmopathy patients received high-dose intravenous methylprednisolone. The study also compared thyroid tissue and blood T-cell repertoires from 6 or 7 Graves' hyperthyroidism patients. To identify distinguishing TCR V-J signatures, a discovery cohort of around 100 patients was used, comprising 43 with Graves' ophthalmopathy and some 60 with stable Graves' hyperthyroidism. The approximately 97 discovery patients were randomly divided into training and test sets at a 7:3 ratio. According to the paper, TCR Vbeta CDR3 sequencing was carried out on 135 peripheral blood samples, which came from under 50 ophthalmopathy, 75 to 80 hyperthyroidism and 17 progressor patients. Whether ophthalmopathy could be predicted prospectively was tested in an independent validation cohort made up of under 20 hyperthyroidism patients plus 17 patients who later progressed to ophthalmopathy.

As for this clonotype: This clone's antigen is unknown. Qualities for individual bases were not recorded, and no much larger clone is one base off.

From cysteine to phenylalanine, the CDR3 is 13 amino acids long. Just CDR3 DNA is preserved here, 39 bases in frame from base 1. CDR1 KGHDR and CDR2 SFDVKD were looked up in the germline V gene. V is shortened by 3 bases, J by 4 bases, and the region joining them spans 7 bases. Graves' hyperthyroidism was defined as stable when no progression to ophthalmopathy occurred over 18 months of follow-up. The hyperthyroidism patients were between 18 and 65 years old and newly diagnosed, with a disease duration of less than 2 months. Patients with uncontrolled infections, other autoimmune diseases, pregnancy or lactation were excluded. Clinical symptoms, serum thyroxine and TRAb, thyroid ultrasound, and orbital computed tomography formed the basis for the diagnoses. PBMCs were isolated from about 9.2 ml of fresh peripheral blood by Ficoll-Paque density gradient centrifugation. Total RNA was extracted using Trizol reagent, and RNA quality was assessed on an Agilent 2100 Bioanalyzer.

TCR beta CDR3 regions were amplified from RNA transcripts. For the first round of RT-PCR on the TCR CDR3, the HTBI primer set was used together with the Qiagen OneStep RT-PCR kit. Libraries were constructed in a second round of multiplex PCR, after which size selection and purification were performed. The libraries were sequenced on an Illumina HiSeq2000 using paired-end 100 bp reads. Under the source paper's analysis protocol: SOAPnuke was used to process the raw data, removing reads that contained adapters or uncalled bases, had a mean Phred below 15, or lacked an exact match to the constant primer or identifier. COPE v1.2.5 was used to merge the high-quality paired reads, and each unique nucleotide sequence was defined as a clonotype. MiTCR v1.1 was used to align the clonotypes against IMGT TRBV, TRBD and TRBJ reference segments. Analysis was restricted to V-J combinations with a frequency above 0.0001, which covered roughly 99% of repertoires. A TCS score was defined as the ratio of F50 (clonal expansion) to E x V (chaos), with BLOSUM62-based TCRdist applied between CDR3 peptides within each V-J. Welch's t-statistics and random forest reduced around 510 V-J features to roughly 13, which were used in a naive Bayes classifier (R e1071). The public sequencing data were trimmed at Q25 with fastp and processed into clonotypes with MiXCR by TCRdb, which kept only in-frame beta chains. Under each unique CDR3 protein, matching rows form one entry showing the most common genes and DNA. TCRdb, not the authors, supplied the V and J calls. The sample table lists more than 500,000 distinct CDR3 sequences, 15% to 20% of them with a count of one. Less than 4.5% of the sample goes to the ten largest clones.

What the work shows at the level of the full study, not this receptor alone: In validation, the model predicted progression to ophthalmopathy with 55% to 71% sensitivity and around 72% specificity, a median of about 6 months before onset. No statistical method was used to set the sample size in advance, and investigators knew the group allocation. A model built on a 13 V-J signature distinguished ophthalmopathy from stable hyperthyroidism, reaching 85% to 90% sensitivity and approximately 81% specificity in cross-validation and 80%/75% in testing. Blood samples also contained most of the expanded thyroid clonotypes (frequency above 0.001), which suggests that blood repertoires may reflect thyroid immune responses.

The sequencing sample was made of blood. This TCR was recovered from a woman aged 25 to 45 with Graves' hyperthyroidism. The rearranged segments are TRBV24-1 and TRBJ2-3; no confident D gene assignment can be made. In nucleotides, the sequence is TGTGCCACCAGTGATGGGTTGGCAGATACGCAGTATTTT. Its product reads: CATSDGLADTQYF.